This T cell receptor beta chain was retrieved from a study of CD8 T cells in ankylosing spondylitis. V lost 4 bases and J 0 bases, leaving 16 bases between the germline ends. Looked up from germline, CDR1 is SGHRS and CDR2 is YFSETQ. The CDR3 covers 16 residues. One entry per CDR3 protein, called by TCRdb with MiXCR from the 5' RACE reads. The profile shows about 800,000 distinct CDR3 sequences, roughly 10% of them singletons. Concerning this clonotype itself: Its antigen is not known.

General study findings and limits: The authors reported significant enrichment of disease-linked clones in matched ankylosing spondylitis synovial fluid. Among TCR beta sequences, a motif of under ten highly homologous variants appeared characteristic of ankylosing spondylitis blood.

The specimen sequenced was blood, either unsorted or a sorted T cell fraction (not recorded which). The sequence was obtained from a male donor with ankylosing spondylitis. The V gene is TRBV5-1, the J gene TRBJ2-5; the D gene is possibly TRBD2 (5 bases). CDR3 region: CASSERQVGNQETQYF. The CDR3 bases are TGCGCCAGCAGCGAGCGGCAGGTCGGGAACCAAGAGACCCAGTACTTC.